This T cell receptor (beta chain) was captured by sequencing in a study of blood T cell repertoires in COVID-19. At the level of the study: The study drew acute and convalescent COVID-19 samples from the United States, Italy and Spain. The cDNA or gDNA used as material had been derived from T cells, B-cell-depleted T cells, or PBMCs.

The CDR3 runs 14 residues. V trimming: 5 bases; J trimming: 10 bases; junction bases outside the gene matches: 10. Per the germline V gene, CDR1 is MNHEY and CDR2 is SVGAGI. In the original analysis: Reference gene primer amplification in the assay estimated nucleated cell counts. Here immunoSEQ multiplex PCR was the method, and the copy in TCRdb shows in-frame clones only, minus some. D and trimming come from the DNA, and the V and J calls and clone size come from that table. The top ten hold around 3.5% of the sample, which has under 200,000 clones, around nine tenths seen once. The source of this sequence is a man between 65 and 85 years old with acute or convalescent COVID-19. The chain employs TRBV6-5 and TRBJ2-1; 8 bases match TRBD2. Sequences were obtained from peripheral blood. CDR3 sequence: CASSSGGVRGEQFF. DNA for the CDR3: TGTGCCAGCAGTAGCGGGGGTGTACGAGGAGAGCAGTTCTTC.